These 10 T cell receptor beta chains were sequenced from one sample in a study of early T cells in non-severe SARS-CoV-2 infection. TCRdb recomputed calls from the 5' RACE reads with MiXCR, one row per CDR3 protein. The sample holds some 42,000 distinct CDR3 sequences, around 6.3% seen once. The sequencing used whole blood, collected at baseline. The source is an adult who was a healthcare worker with PCR-confirmed SARS-CoV-2 infection or an uninfected control (not recorded which).

The chain couples TRBV10-1 to TRBJ2-3; 14 bases line up with TRBD2. The CDR3 has 17 residues. The germline V gene encodes CDR1 WNHNN and CDR2 SYGVQD (reference sequence). Trimming removed 3 bases from V and 6 bases from J; junction bases left unmatched: 8. The CDR3 nucleotides are TGCGCCAGCAGTGACGCGATGGGACTAGCGGGAGCGGATACGCAGTATTTT. Residues: CASSDAMGLAGADTQYF.

This clonotype was observed a few times. This chain uses TRBV7-2 with TRBJ2-3; 7 nucleotides match TRBD1. J lost 3 bases, V lost 1 base, and 4 bases had no gene match. The CDR3 length is 15 residues. The germline CDR1 and CDR2 sequences are SGHTA and FQGNSA. In nucleotides, the CDR3 is TGTGCCAGCAGCTTAGAGGGGGCCTGGACAGATACGCAGTATTTT. Translation gives CASSLEGAWTDTQYF.

At least ten counts were recorded for this clonotype. This rearrangement joins TRBV7-8 to TRBJ1-6; D remains unclear. Germline V CDR1 and CDR2: SGHVS, FQNEAQ. The CDR3 has 14 residues. The V end was cut by 0 bases, the J end by 19 bases, with 19 bases between. CDR3 bases: TGTGCCAGCAGCTTAGCGGAGGGAGTCACCCCTCCACACTTT. This sequence encodes CASSLAEGVTPPHF.

At least ten counts were recorded for this clonotype. This chain connects TRBV20-1 to TRBJ2-5; D possibly corresponds to TRBD2 (6 bases). The CDR3 contains 14 residues. The V end lost 6 bases, the J end lost 5 bases, and 19 bases lay between the germline ends. Germline V gives CDR1 DFQATT, CDR2 SNEGSKA (reference sequence). CDR3 bases: TGCAGTGCAGAGGGACTTGGCGGCATGGAGACCCAGTACTTC. This sequence encodes CSAEGLGGMETQYF.

The chain combines TRBV30 with TRBJ1-5; a possible D gene is TRBD1 (5 bases). From germline, CDR1 is GTSNPN and CDR2 SVGIG (reference sequence). The CDR3 runs 13 residues. V was shortened by 5 bases and J by 7 bases, with 15 bases between the two germline ends. CDR3 protein: CAWRQGLGQPQHF. The CDR3 bases are TGTGCCTGGCGGCAGGGTCTAGGACAGCCCCAGCATTTT.

This clonotype was counted at least ten times. This chain joins TRBV27 and TRBJ2-5; D is ambiguous. Germline V gene sequence: CDR1 MNHEY, CDR2 SMNVEV (reference sequence). The CDR3 runs 15 residues. V was cut by 2 bases and J by 1 base, with 11 bases left in between. The CDR3 loop reads CASSLERSLQETQYF. CDR3 sequence (DNA): TGTGCCAGCAGTTTAGAACGGTCTCTCCAAGAGACCCAGTACTTC.

This clonotype was detected many times. The chain links TRBV20-1 to TRBJ2-1; 10 bases fit TRBD2. CDR1 is DFQATT and CDR2 is SNEGSKA in the germline V gene (reference sequence). The CDR3 is 17 amino acids. Trimming took 3 bases from V and 2 from J; bases not matched to a gene: 10. In DNA, the CDR3 is TGCAGTGCTAGCGCGACTAGCGGGCTTCAAACCTACAATGAGCAGTTCTTC. This codes for CSASATSGLQTYNEQFF.

A few counts support this clonotype. The V and J genes are TRBV28 and TRBJ2-3, with 9 bases fitting TRBD2. This CDR3 region has 17 residues. Germline assignment: CDR1 MDHEN and CDR2 SYDVKM. V dropped 6 bases and J dropped 0; count of bases not matched to a gene: 10. The CDR3 DNA follows: TGTGCCAGCAGGCGGCCTGGGACTAGCTCTAGCACAGATACGCAGTATTTT. Translating gives CASRRPGTSSSTDTQYF.

This clonotype was seen many times. A read error may account for a junction end that differs from germline. V is TRBV12-3 or TRBV12-4 and J is TRBJ2-1; the D gene is possibly TRBD1 (5 bases). This CDR3 spans 13 amino acids. CDR3 DNA: TGTGCCAGCAGTCCCTTTTGGGGCAATCAGCAGTTCTTC. Translating it yields CASSPFWGNQQFF.

Many counts were recorded for this clonotype. This chain connects TRBV5-4 to TRBJ2-6, with D uncertain. The ends were cut back, 7 bases at V and 0 bases at J, with 5 bases in the middle. The CDR3 is 13 residues long. The germline V gene encodes CDR1 SGHNT and CDR2 YYREEE (reference sequence). The CDR3 sequence is CASHHSGANVLTF. The CDR3 DNA sequence: TGTGCCAGCCACCACTCTGGGGCCAACGTCCTGACTTTC.